Shown below are 20 T cell receptor beta chains from a single sample sequenced in a study of CD4 T cells in relation to SARS-CoV-2 and coronaviruses. Antigens for these TCRs are unknown. This table comes from immunoSEQ multiplex PCR, and its TCRdb copy is limited to in-frame clones, with some not included. The repertoire holds about 36,000 clones, with approximately 80% as singletons. The sequenced sample consisted of memory CD4+ T cells from PBMCs, cultured in vitro. The origin of the receptors is an adult with COVID-19.

The CDR3 spells CASRLAGTDTQYF. The DNA for the CDR3 is TGTGCCAGCAGGCTAGCGGGCACAGATACGCAGTATTTT. V and J are TRBV12-3 or TRBV12-4 and TRBJ2-3, with TRBD2 identical over 7 bases. The V segment lost 6 bases and the J segment 1 base; nucleotides outside the gene matches: 1. The CDR3 runs to 13 residues.

The V and J genes are TRBV28 and TRBJ2-1, with TRBD2 identical over 12 bases. V lost 8 bases to trimming and J lost 0 bases; unmatched junction nucleotides: 2. Germline V gene sequence: CDR1 MDHEN, CDR2 SYDVKM. The CDR3 consists of 15 residues. The CDR3 nucleotides are TGTGCCAGCCTAGCGGGAGGGCACTCCTACAATGAGCAGTTCTTC. It is translated as CASLAGGHSYNEQFF.

The chain links TRBV5-1 to TRBJ1-3; D may be TRBD1 (5 bases). V was pared by 4 bases and J by 4 bases, with 12 bases between. The CDR3 covers 14 residues. Germline V gene lookup returns CDR1 SGHRS and CDR2 YFSETQ. The CDR3 is CASSPVAGGNTIYF. CDR3 nucleotide sequence: TGCGCCAGCAGCCCCGTGGCAGGGGGAAACACCATATATTTT. The whole variable domain, filled in from reference TRBV5-1 and TRBJ1-3, reads KAGVTQTPRYLIKTRGQQVTLSCSPISGHRSVSWYQQTPGQGLQFLFEYFSETQRNKGNFPGRFSGRQFSNSRSEMNVSTLELGDSALYLCASSPVAGGNTIYFGEGSWLTVV.

CDR3: CASSLARTSGSYNEQFF. CDR3 sequence (DNA): TGCGCCAGCAGCCTCGCGAGAACTAGCGGGAGTTACAATGAGCAGTTCTTC. The chain is built from TRBV4-1 and TRBJ2-1, with 11 positions matching TRBD2. V was clipped by 4 bases and J by 4 bases; unmatched bases: 9. The CDR3 is 17 residues long. Germline V CDR1 and CDR2: MGHRA, YSYEKL.

The rearrangement joins TRBV5-3 to TRBJ2-5; 12 bases are a match to TRBD2. TRBV5-3 is reported as an ORF; its role is uncertain. The CDR3 consists of 18 residues. The J segment lost 2 bases and the V segment lost 2 bases, leaving 10 bases of the junction unmatched. The CDR3 bases are TGTGCCAGAAGCTTACCCCAACTAGCGGGAGGCCGACAAGAGACCCAGTACTTC. It yields the protein CARSLPQLAGGRQETQYF.

CDR3 sequence: CASSYDGAQPQHF. The CDR3 bases are TGTGCCAGCAGTTACGACGGCGCTCAGCCCCAGCATTTT. The rearrangement joins TRBV6-2 or TRBV6-3 to TRBJ1-5; no firm D call. The ends were cut back, 2 bases at V and 6 bases at J, with 8 bases in the middle. Germline assignment: CDR1 MNHEY and CDR2 SVGEGT. The CDR3 contains 13 residues.

This chain connects TRBV4-2 to TRBJ2-5; D is unresolved. Germline V gene lookup returns CDR1 LGHNA and CDR2 YNFKEQ. Trimming took 2 bases from V and 4 from J, leaving 11 bases between them. The CDR3 is 14 amino acids. The CDR3 spells CASSQPSVGETQYF. CDR3 nucleotide sequence: TGTGCCAGCAGCCAACCTAGTGTAGGAGAGACCCAGTACTTC.

This clone was seen more than once but under ten times. The chain links TRBV11-2 to TRBJ2-5; TRBD1 agrees at 10 bases. The CDR3 length is 14 residues. The V segment lost 4 bases and the J segment 5 bases; nucleotides outside the gene matches: 4. Germline V lookup: CDR1 SGHAT, CDR2 FQNNGV. The CDR3 region is CASSSTGGGETQYF. The CDR3, as DNA: TGTGCCAGCAGCTCGACAGGGGGCGGTGAGACCCAGTACTTC. The entire variable domain, with the rest obtained from reference TRBV11-2 and TRBJ2-5, is as follows: EAGVAQSPRYKIIEKRQSVAFWCNPISGHATLYWYQQILGQGPKLLIQFQNNGVVDDSQLPKDRFSAERLKGVDSTLKIQPAKLEDSAVYLCASSSTGGGETQYFGPGTRLLVL.

The genes are TRBV5-4 and TRBJ2-1, with a weak D call TRBD2 (6 bases). Germline lookup yields CDR1 SGHNT and CDR2 YYREEE (reference sequence). The CDR3 runs 15 residues. Trimming took 4 bases from V and 4 from J, leaving 15 bases between them. The CDR3 DNA sequence: TGTGCCAGCAGCACCCGTGCGGGGCTGTACAATGAGCAGTTCTTC. Translating it yields CASSTRAGLYNEQFF.

This clone has just one count. The chain joins TRBV24-1 to TRBJ2-7; D may be TRBD1 (6 bases). CDR3 length equals 14 residues. The germline V gene encodes CDR1 KGHDR and CDR2 SFDVKD. Trimming removed 4 bases at V and 2 bases at J, with 11 bases between. In DNA, the CDR3 is TGTGCCACCAGTGACAGGGACATGACCTACGAGCAGTACTTC. This gives the protein CATSDRDMTYEQYF.

This clone was seen more than once but under ten times. The chain uses TRBV2 and TRBJ2-7; D may correspond to TRBD1 or TRBD2 (5 bases each). Trimming stripped 2 bases from V and 3 bases from J, with 11 bases between. This CDR3 is 14 amino acids long. Germline CDR1 SNHLY, CDR2 FYNNEI. CDR3 sequence: CASSEIGANYEQYF. The CDR3 nucleotides are TGTGCCAGCAGTGAAATCGGGGCGAACTACGAGCAGTACTTC.

This chain joins TRBV5-8 and TRBJ2-5; D is undetermined. V shed 4 bases and J shed 4 bases, with 14 bases lying between them. Germline CDR1 SGHTS, CDR2 YDEGEE. This CDR3 is built from 14 residues. The CDR3 DNA is TGTGCCAGCAGCCCGGAGTGGGAAGGAGAGACCCAGTACTTC. It codes for CASSPEWEGETQYF.

V gene TRBV3-1 (or the pseudogene TRBV3-2) combines with J gene TRBJ2-2, with D possibly matching TRBD2 (6 bases). The ends were cut back, 4 bases at V and 1 base at J, with 13 bases in the middle. The CDR3 is 16 amino acids. In germline, CDR1 is LGHDT, CDR2 YNNKEL (reference sequence). Written as DNA, the CDR3 is TGTGCCAGCAGCCCCCCCGGGGGAATGAACACCGGGGAGCTGTTTTTT. Its translation: CASSPPGGMNTGELFF.

This sequence joins TRBV10-3 and TRBJ2-3, with a tentative D call TRBD2 (5 bases). This CDR3 is 14 amino acids long. The germline V and J ends were trimmed by 7 bases and 1 base, with 12 bases remaining between them. CDR1 is ENHRY and CDR2 is SYGVKD in the germline V gene. The CDR3 is CAIKSSGGTDTQYF. As DNA, the CDR3 is TGTGCCATCAAATCAAGCGGCGGCACAGATACGCAGTATTTT.

The chain is built from TRBV30 and TRBJ2-1; weak D call: TRBD1 (6 bases). This CDR3 comprises 18 residues. Germline assignment: CDR1 GTSNPN and CDR2 SVGIG (reference sequence). V lost 4 bases, J lost 4 bases, and 26 bases lay in between. Written as DNA, the CDR3 is TGTGCCTGGAAGGGGGTATCACCCAGGGCCGGGTGGTACAATGAGCAGTTCTTC. It specifies CAWKGVSPRAGWYNEQFF.

The genes are TRBV14 and TRBJ2-7, with D possibly being TRBD1 (5 bases). There are 15 residues in the CDR3. The germline V gene has CDR1 SGHDN and CDR2 FVKESK. The germline V and J ends were trimmed by 2 bases and 6 bases, with 17 bases remaining between them. CDR3 amino acids: CASSQWVGAVGEQYF. DNA of the CDR3: TGTGCCAGCAGCCAATGGGTAGGGGCTGTGGGCGAGCAGTACTTC.

The chain joins TRBV7-9 to TRBJ2-1, with D unresolved. This CDR3 contains 14 residues. The germline CDR1 and CDR2 sequences are SEHNR and FQNEAQ (reference sequence). Trimming removed 5 bases from V and 4 bases from J, with 12 bases in between. In nucleotides, the CDR3 is TGTGCCAGCAGCACCATAGACCGTTACAATGAGCAGTTCTTC. Translation: CASSTIDRYNEQFF.

The rearrangement uses TRBV5-1 and TRBJ2-1, with TRBD2 matching over 10 bases. There are 17 residues in the CDR3. The trim removed 2 bases at V and 3 bases at J, leaving 8 bases unmatched. Germline V gene sequence: CDR1 SGHRS, CDR2 YFSETQ. The CDR3 DNA follows: TGCGCCAGCAGCTTACTAGCGGGGTCAGACATCTACAATGAGCAGTTCTTC. It specifies CASSLLAGSDIYNEQFF.

This chain joins TRBV7-6 and TRBJ2-5; D is perhaps TRBD2 (7 bases). This CDR3 contains 14 residues. Germline CDR1 and CDR2: SGHVS and FNYEAQ. V lost 7 bases and J lost 5, with 17 bases in between. The CDR3 sequence is CASMRGGQSETQYF. CDR3 DNA sequence: TGTGCCAGCATGAGGGGGGGACAATCGGAGACCCAGTACTTC. The variable domain in full, with the rest retrieved from reference TRBV7-6 and TRBJ2-5, is GAGVSQSPRYKVTKRGQDVALRCDPISGHVSLYWYRQALGQGPEFLTYFNYEAQQDKSGLPNDRFSAERPEGSISTLTIQRTEQRDSAMYRCASMRGGQSETQYFGPGTRLLVL.

V gene TRBV18 combines with J gene TRBJ2-3; D not resolved. The CDR3 has 13 residues. Per the germline V gene, CDR1 is KGHSH and CDR2 is LQKENI. V dropped 4 bases and J dropped 6 bases, with 11 bases sitting between them. This CDR3 reads CASSLSRSDTQYF. The DNA for the CDR3 is TGTGCCAGCTCACTTTCTAGGTCGGATACGCAGTATTTT.